Below, 30 T cell receptor beta chains from the same sample are listed, as sequenced in a study of cytomegalovirus exposure and HLA in healthy donors. In the PCR, 60 Vbeta and 13 Jbeta primers were used. Data came from immunoSEQ multiplex PCR; TCRdb stores just in-frame clones and leaves some out. This sample has around 120,000 clones; under 90% occur once, and the top ten carry more than 8%. What was sequenced was PBMCs. The receptor source for this set is a female donor in good health and CMV-seropositive.

The V call is TRBV5-1, the J call TRBJ2-2, with 13 positions matching TRBD2. Germline assignment: CDR1 SGHRS and CDR2 YFSETQ. The trim removed 4 bases at V and 7 bases at J, leaving 16 bases unmatched. The CDR3 sequence is 19 residues long. The CDR3 DNA is TGCGCCAGCAGCGTGCTCCCGGCTGGGACTAGCGGGGAGAACGGGGAGCTGTTTTTT. Its protein is CASSVLPAGTSGENGELFF.

CDR3 sequence: CASTVLAEQYF. The CDR3 bases are TGTGCCAGCACCGTCCTCGCGGAGCAGTACTTC. The chain uses TRBV5-8 and TRBJ2-7, with no clear D. V was trimmed by 6 bases and J by 7 bases, leaving 11 bases between them. This CDR3 comprises 11 residues. The germline CDR1 and CDR2 sequences are SGHTS and YDEGEE.

This clone was observed a handful of times. The chain links TRBV2 to TRBJ1-6; the D is unclear. Trimming took 5 bases from V and 11 from J, leaving 16 bases between them. CDR3 length: 14 residues. Looked up from germline, CDR1 is SNHLY and CDR2 is FYNNEI. CDR3 region: CASSKEAPSAPLHF. The CDR3 DNA reads as TGTGCCAGCAGTAAAGAAGCCCCGAGTGCACCCCTCCACTTT.

This clone was picked up one time. J is TRBJ2-1 and V is TRBV7-3; D perhaps matches TRBD2 (5 bases). Germline V gene lookup returns CDR1 SGHTA and CDR2 FQGTGA. This CDR3 spans 15 amino acids. The V gene lost 2 bases and the J gene lost 6 bases, with 14 bases spanning the gap. The CDR3 region has the DNA TGTGCCAGCAGCTTAGGGGAGCATATGGGCAATGAGCAGTTCTTC. As protein: CASSLGEHMGNEQFF. The entire variable domain, with the rest obtained from reference TRBV7-3 and TRBJ2-1, is as follows: GAGVSQTPSNKVTEKGKYVELRCDPISGHTALYWYRQSLGQGPEFLIYFQGTGAADDSGLPNDRFFAVRPEGSVSTLKIQRTERGDSAVYLCASSLGEHMGNEQFFGPGTRLTVL.

The CDR3 region has the DNA TGTGCCAGCAGCTTAAATTTCCTTATTGCAACTAATGAAAAACTGTTTTTT. This codes for CASSLNFLIATNEKLFF. The chain links TRBV11-2 to TRBJ1-4; D is unresolved. Trimming shortened V by 2 bases and J by 0 bases, and 13 bases separated the two germline ends. This CDR3 has 17 residues. Per the germline V gene, CDR1 is SGHAT and CDR2 is FQNNGV. The whole variable domain, remainder taken from reference TRBV11-2 and TRBJ1-4, is EAGVAQSPRYKIIEKRQSVAFWCNPISGHATLYWYQQILGQGPKLLIQFQNNGVVDDSQLPKDRFSAERLKGVDSTLKIQPAKLEDSAVYLCASSLNFLIATNEKLFFGSGTQLSVL.

This chain connects TRBV29-1 to TRBJ1-1; possibly TRBD1 for D (5 bases). Trimming took 4 bases from V and 4 from J, leaving 19 bases between them. CDR1 is SQVTM, CDR2 ANQGSEA, per germline. The CDR3 extends over 15 amino acids. CDR3 sequence: CSVVGKGGGVTEAFF. Here the CDR3 DNA reads TGCAGCGTTGTCGGCAAAGGCGGGGGGGTCACTGAAGCTTTCTTT.

The chain uses TRBV5-1 and TRBJ1-6; a weak D match, TRBD1 (5 bases). Germline lookup yields CDR1 SGHRS and CDR2 YFSETQ. The CDR3 consists of 14 residues. Trimming shortened V by 0 bases and J by 9 bases, and 10 bases separated the two germline ends. The CDR3: CASSLADSSSPLHF. For the CDR3, the DNA is TGCGCCAGCAGCTTGGCTGACAGTTCTTCACCCCTCCACTTT. The full variable domain, completed using reference TRBV5-1 and TRBJ1-6, is KAGVTQTPRYLIKTRGQQVTLSCSPISGHRSVSWYQQTPGQGLQFLFEYFSETQRNKGNFPGRFSGRQFSNSRSEMNVSTLELGDSALYLCASSLADSSSPLHFGNGTRLTVT.

The chain couples TRBV7-2 to TRBJ1-6; D possibly corresponds to TRBD1 (5 bases). This CDR3 region has 17 residues. Germline CDR1 SGHTA, CDR2 FQGNSA. V dropped 6 bases and J dropped 0 bases, with 15 bases sitting between them. The CDR3 bases are TGTGCCAGCAGACGATTGACAGAGAGCTCCTATAATTCACCCCTCCACTTT. Its translation is CASRRLTESSYNSPLHF.

In DNA, the CDR3 is TGTGCCAGCACCCCAGGACAGGGGATCGACGAGCAGTACTTC. Translation gives CASTPGQGIDEQYF. The chain combines TRBV6-6 with TRBJ2-7; 9 bases map to TRBD1. Germline values: CDR1 MNHNY, CDR2 SVGAGI (reference sequence). This CDR3 is 14 amino acids long. Unmatched junction bases numbered 9, after V lost 7 bases and J lost 5 bases.

The chain uses TRBV6-5 and TRBJ2-3; TRBD1 might be the D (6 bases). CDR3 length equals 14 residues. Germline values: CDR1 MNHEY, CDR2 SVGAGI. Trimming shortened V by 0 bases and J by 5 bases, and 9 bases separated the two germline ends. The CDR3 bases are TGTGCCAGCAGTTACTCGGGGGCTCAAGATACGCAGTATTTT. This codes for CASSYSGAQDTQYF.

The chain uses TRBV28 and TRBJ1-5, with D perhaps TRBD1 (5 bases). Germline V gives CDR1 MDHEN, CDR2 SYDVKM. Trimming took 2 bases from V and 6 from J, leaving 14 bases between them. This CDR3 is built from 15 residues. The CDR3 spells CASSLNYGGSQPQHF. The CDR3 region has the DNA TGTGCCAGCAGTTTAAATTACGGGGGGTCTCAGCCCCAGCATTTT.

V is TRBV5-1 and J is TRBJ2-1; 9 bases are a match to TRBD2. J gave up 0 bases and V 0 bases, and 13 bases lay outside the gene matches. The germline gives CDR1 SGHRS, CDR2 YFSETQ. CDR3 size: 20 residues. The CDR3 nucleotides read TGCGCCAGCAGCTTGGCTCGGCTAGCGGGGCGGGTGAGCTCCTACAATGAGCAGTTCTTC. As protein: CASSLARLAGRVSSYNEQFF.

This chain joins TRBV6-6 and TRBJ2-5; perhaps TRBD1 as D (5 bases). Trimming removed 2 bases from V and 10 bases from J, with 8 bases in between. Germline CDR1 MNHNY, CDR2 SVGAGI (reference sequence). This CDR3 has 11 amino acids. CDR3 nucleotide sequence: TGTGCCAGCAGTTACAAGACAGACCAGTACTTC. Translated: CASSYKTDQYF.

The chain links TRBV21-1 to TRBJ2-3; the table assigns TRBD1, which was not confirmed against the DNA. TRBV21-1 represents a pseudogene. The CDR3 has 15 amino acids. The CDR3 DNA reads as TGTGCCAGCAGGGCTGGACAGGGAGCACAGAATACGCAGTATTTT. This encodes CASRAGQGAQNTQYF.

V is TRBV18 and J is TRBJ1-1, with unresolved D. This CDR3 is built from 15 residues. Germline loops: CDR1 KGHSH, CDR2 LQKENI. Trimming took 2 bases from V and 1 from J, leaving 11 bases between them. The CDR3 spells CASSPDIPRNTEAFF. CDR3 nucleotide sequence: TGTGCCAGCTCACCAGACATTCCTCGGAACACTGAAGCTTTCTTT. The full variable domain, completed using reference TRBV18 and TRBJ1-1, is NAGVMQNPRHLVRRRGQEARLRCSPMKGHSHVYWYRQLPEEGLKFMVYLQKENIIDESGMPKERFSAEFPKEGPSILRIQQVVRGDSAAYFCASSPDIPRNTEAFFGQGTRLTVV.

The chain uses TRBV6-1 and TRBJ2-5, with D possibly matching TRBD2 (5 bases). V was trimmed by 8 bases and J by 4 bases, leaving 14 bases between them. This CDR3 has 13 amino acids. Germline CDR1 MNHNS, CDR2 SASEGT. In nucleotides, the CDR3 is TGTGCCAGCCAATCTGTACTAGTAGAGACCCAGTACTTC. Encoded protein: CASQSVLVETQYF.

V usage is TRBV15 and J usage is TRBJ1-2; the match to TRBD1 covers 8 bases. Germline V gene lookup returns CDR1 LNHNV and CDR2 YYDKDF (reference sequence). The CDR3 covers 15 residues. V lost 3 bases, J lost 3 bases, and 6 bases stayed unmatched. CDR3 coding DNA: TGTGCCACCAGCAGGCCGGACAGGGCGGACTATGGCTACACCTTC. Translating gives CATSRPDRADYGYTF.

The chain joins TRBV6-5 to TRBJ1-2; weak D call: TRBD1 (6 bases). Germline CDR1 MNHEY, CDR2 SVGAGI. The CDR3 has 14 residues. V gave up 5 bases and J gave up 5 bases, with 15 bases separating them. The CDR3 sequence: CASSPTGLTYGYTF. CDR3 sequence (DNA): TGTGCCAGCAGTCCAACAGGGTTGACTTATGGCTACACCTTC.

The rearrangement uses TRBV5-6 and TRBJ2-2; no reliable D call. V lost 0 bases and J 7 bases, leaving 10 bases between the germline ends. The CDR3 is 14 residues long. Looked up from germline, CDR1 is SGHDT and CDR2 is YYEEEE. The CDR3: CASSLGLESGELFF. CDR3 nucleotide sequence: TGTGCCAGCAGCTTGGGGCTAGAGAGCGGGGAGCTGTTTTTT. Based on the CDR3 plus reference TRBV5-6 and TRBJ2-2, the full variable domain is DAGVTQSPTHLIKTRGQQVTLRCSPKSGHDTVSWYQQALGQGPQFIFQYYEEEERQRGNFPDRFSGHQFPNYSSELNVNALLLGDSALYLCASSLGLESGELFFGEGSRLTVL.

A single count supports this clone. This sequence joins TRBV28 and TRBJ2-5; maybe TRBD1 (6 bases). The CDR3 has 16 amino acids. Trimming shortened V by 0 bases and J by 7 bases, and 18 bases separated the two germline ends. CDR1 and CDR2 from the germline V gene are MDHEN and SYDVKM. The CDR3 loop reads CASSLWTGPFQGTQYF. The CDR3 DNA sequence: TGTGCCAGCAGTTTATGGACAGGCCCGTTCCAGGGGACCCAGTACTTC.

The gene calls are TRBV7-2 and TRBJ2-3; 10 bases line up with TRBD1. The V and J ends lost 5 bases and 8 bases, in that order; junction bases with no gene match: 10. The CDR3 sequence is 15 residues long. In germline, CDR1 is SGHTA, CDR2 FQGNSA. The CDR3, as DNA: TGTGCCAGCAGCGCTCGACAGGGGGCGTTGAGTACGCAGTATTTT. Translating gives CASSARQGALSTQYF.

The J gene is TRBJ2-5, the V gene TRBV19; 11 bases align to TRBD2. The CDR3 spans 16 residues. Per the germline V gene, CDR1 is LNHDA and CDR2 is SQIVND (reference sequence). V dropped 3 bases and J dropped 5; count of bases not matched to a gene: 8. CDR3 amino acids: CASSISGGAYRETQYF. DNA of the CDR3: TGTGCCAGTAGTATTAGCGGGGGGGCCTATCGGGAGACCCAGTACTTC.

The chain uses TRBV5-4 and TRBJ2-5; 7 bases align to TRBD2. The CDR3 extends over 16 amino acids. CDR1 is SGHNT, CDR2 YYREEE, per germline (reference sequence). The V gene end was trimmed by 0 bases and the J gene end by 1 base; junction bases not matched to a gene: 6. This CDR3 reads CASSLAWGGGQETQYF. DNA for the CDR3: TGTGCCAGCAGCTTGGCCTGGGGCGGGGGCCAAGAGACCCAGTACTTC.

The chain has TRBV6-5 and TRBJ2-2, with a tentative D call TRBD1 (5 bases). The CDR3 spans 14 residues. Germline-derived CDR1 and CDR2 are MNHEY and SVGAGI. Trimming left V 6 bases short and J 6 bases short, with 14 bases between. CDR3 in DNA: TGTGCCAGCAGGGAAACAGGTGGTCCCGGGGAGCTGTTTTTT. Translating gives CASRETGGPGELFF.

The chain carries TRBV9 and TRBJ1-1, with D perhaps matching TRBD1 (5 bases). The CDR3 has 17 amino acids. Trimming cost V 1 base and J 1 base, with 17 bases left between them. Germline V CDR1 and CDR2: SGDLS, YYNGEE. In DNA, the CDR3 is TGTGCCAGCAGCGTATCTGGCAGGGCCCCGGAGAACACTGAAGCTTTCTTT. Its protein product is CASSVSGRAPENTEAFF.

The chain couples TRBV6-5 to TRBJ2-7, with a tentative D call TRBD2 (5 bases). CDR3 length equals 16 residues. Per the germline V gene, CDR1 is MNHEY and CDR2 is SVGAGI. V lost 0 bases, J lost 2 bases, and 14 bases lay in between. DNA for the CDR3: TGTGCCAGCAGTTACTCAAGGCCCGGACTTGCCTACGAGCAGTACTTC. It codes for CASSYSRPGLAYEQYF.

This clone appeared a few times. J is TRBJ1-1 and V is TRBV2, with D unresolved. Trimming removed 3 bases from V and 1 base from J, with 6 bases in between. Germline CDR1 is SNHLY and CDR2 is FYNNEI. CDR3 length equals 13 residues. The DNA of the CDR3 is TGTGCCAGCAGTGAGGAGGGGAACACTGAAGCTTTCTTT. Protein product: CASSEEGNTEAFF.

This clone was seen a single time. This chain links TRBV11-2 with TRBJ2-3; tentative D call: TRBD2 (7 bases). This CDR3 comprises 14 residues. The germline V gene has CDR1 SGHAT and CDR2 FQNNGV. Trimming took 3 bases from V and 5 from J, leaving 12 bases between them. CDR3 region: CASSFAGAGDTQYF. The CDR3 bases are TGTGCCAGCAGCTTTGCGGGGGCGGGAGATACGCAGTATTTT.

DNA of the CDR3: TGTGCCAGCGCGTTTCGGGCTGAAGCTTTCTTT. Translation: CASAFRAEAFF. The chain links TRBV27 to TRBJ1-1, with D uncertain. The V end lost 8 bases, the J end lost 6 bases, and 10 bases lay between the germline ends. This CDR3 region has 11 residues. Germline V lookup: CDR1 MNHEY, CDR2 SMNVEV (reference sequence).

The chain carries TRBV5-1 and TRBJ2-1; no clear D gene. V dropped 5 bases and J dropped 1 base, with 7 bases sitting between them. The germline V gene encodes CDR1 SGHRS and CDR2 YFSETQ. The CDR3 extends over 13 amino acids. Here the CDR3 reads CASRVQSYNEQFF. The CDR3 nucleotides read TGCGCCAGCAGGGTCCAGTCCTACAATGAGCAGTTCTTC.